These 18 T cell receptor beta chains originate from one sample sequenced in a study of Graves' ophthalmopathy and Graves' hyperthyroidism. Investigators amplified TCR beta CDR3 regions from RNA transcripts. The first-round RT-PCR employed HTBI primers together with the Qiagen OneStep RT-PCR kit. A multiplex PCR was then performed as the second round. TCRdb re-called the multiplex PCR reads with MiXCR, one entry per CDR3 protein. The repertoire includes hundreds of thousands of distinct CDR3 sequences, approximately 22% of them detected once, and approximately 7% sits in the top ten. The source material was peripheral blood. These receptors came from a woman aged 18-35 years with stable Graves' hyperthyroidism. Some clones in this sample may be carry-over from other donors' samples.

CDR3 nucleotide sequence: TGCAGTGCGACCGACCACGGCGGGAGGGAGATCTACGAGCAGTACTTC. Its protein product is CSATDHGGREIYEQYF. The chain recombines TRBV20-1 with TRBJ2-7; 9 bases match TRBD2. The trim removed 6 bases at V and 3 bases at J, leaving 15 bases unmatched. CDR1 is DFQATT, CDR2 SNEGSKA, per germline (reference sequence). The CDR3 spans 16 residues.

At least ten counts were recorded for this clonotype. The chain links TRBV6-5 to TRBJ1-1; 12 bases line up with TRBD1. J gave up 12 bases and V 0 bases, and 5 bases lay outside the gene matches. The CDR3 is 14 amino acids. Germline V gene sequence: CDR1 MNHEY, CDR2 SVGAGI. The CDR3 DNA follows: TGTGCCAGCAGTTACTCGTCGGGACAGGGGGCATCTTTCTTT. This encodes CASSYSSGQGASFF.

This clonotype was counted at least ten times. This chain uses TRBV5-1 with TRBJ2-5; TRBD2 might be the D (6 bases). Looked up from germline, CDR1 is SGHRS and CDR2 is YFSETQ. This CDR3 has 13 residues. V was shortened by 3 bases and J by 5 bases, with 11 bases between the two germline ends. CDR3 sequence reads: CASSSGDSETQYF. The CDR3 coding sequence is TGCGCCAGCAGCTCGGGGGACTCCGAGACCCAGTACTTC.

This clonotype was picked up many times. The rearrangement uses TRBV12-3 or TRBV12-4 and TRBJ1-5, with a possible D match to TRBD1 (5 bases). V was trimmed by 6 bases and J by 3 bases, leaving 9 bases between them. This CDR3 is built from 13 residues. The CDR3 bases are TGTGCCAGCAGCCCCGGGACCAATCAGCCCCAGCATTTT. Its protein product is CASSPGTNQPQHF.

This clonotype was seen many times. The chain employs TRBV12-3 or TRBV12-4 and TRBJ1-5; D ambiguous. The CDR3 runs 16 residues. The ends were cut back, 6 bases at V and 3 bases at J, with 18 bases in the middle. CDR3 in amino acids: CASSYFGASDNQPQHF. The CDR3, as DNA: TGTGCCAGCAGCTACTTTGGCGCATCAGACAATCAGCCCCAGCATTTT.

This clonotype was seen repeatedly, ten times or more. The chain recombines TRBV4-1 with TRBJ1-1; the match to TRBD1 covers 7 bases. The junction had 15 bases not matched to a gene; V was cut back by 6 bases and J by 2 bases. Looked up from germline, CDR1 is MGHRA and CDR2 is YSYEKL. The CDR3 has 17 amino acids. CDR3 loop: CASSPFTGAGFNTEAFF. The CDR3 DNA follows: TGCGCCAGCAGTCCCTTCACAGGGGCGGGCTTTAACACTGAAGCTTTCTTT.

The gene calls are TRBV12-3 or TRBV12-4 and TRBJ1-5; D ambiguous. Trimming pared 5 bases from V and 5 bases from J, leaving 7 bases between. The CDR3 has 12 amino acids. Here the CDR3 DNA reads TGTGCCAGCAGTCGAATTTATCAGCCCCAGCATTTT. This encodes CASSRIYQPQHF.

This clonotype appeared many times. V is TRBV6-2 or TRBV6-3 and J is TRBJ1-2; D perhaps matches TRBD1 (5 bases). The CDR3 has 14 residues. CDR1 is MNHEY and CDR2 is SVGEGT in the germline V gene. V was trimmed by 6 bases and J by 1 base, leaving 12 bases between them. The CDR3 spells CASSPAQDNYGYTF. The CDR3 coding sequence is TGTGCCAGCAGCCCCGCACAGGATAACTATGGCTACACCTTC.

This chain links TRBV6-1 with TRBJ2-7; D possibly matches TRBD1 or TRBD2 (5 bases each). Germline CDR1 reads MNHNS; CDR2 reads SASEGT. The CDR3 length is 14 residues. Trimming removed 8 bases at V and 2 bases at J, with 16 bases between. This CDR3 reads CASRPPGRTYEQYF. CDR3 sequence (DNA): TGTGCCAGCCGACCTCCGGGGCGAACCTACGAGCAGTACTTC.

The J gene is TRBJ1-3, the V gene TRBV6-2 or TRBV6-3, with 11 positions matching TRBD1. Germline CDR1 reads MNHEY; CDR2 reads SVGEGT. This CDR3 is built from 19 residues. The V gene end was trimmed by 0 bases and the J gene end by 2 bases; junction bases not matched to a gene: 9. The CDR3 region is CASSYSGQGARGAGNTIYF. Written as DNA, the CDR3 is TGTGCCAGCAGTTACTCCGGACAGGGGGCGAGGGGTGCTGGAAACACCATATATTTT.

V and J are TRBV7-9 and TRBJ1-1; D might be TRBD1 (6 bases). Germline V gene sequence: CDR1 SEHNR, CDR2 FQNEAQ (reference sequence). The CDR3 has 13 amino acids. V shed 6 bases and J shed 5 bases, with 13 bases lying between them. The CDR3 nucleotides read TGTGCCAGCAGGCACAGGGACCTGACTGAAGCTTTCTTT. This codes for CASRHRDLTEAFF.

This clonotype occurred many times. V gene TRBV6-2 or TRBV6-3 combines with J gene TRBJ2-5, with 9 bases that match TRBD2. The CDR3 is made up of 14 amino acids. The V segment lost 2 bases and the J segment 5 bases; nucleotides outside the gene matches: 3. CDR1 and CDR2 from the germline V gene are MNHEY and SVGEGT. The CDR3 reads CASSYVAGVETQYF. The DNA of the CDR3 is TGTGCCAGCAGTTACGTAGCGGGAGTTGAGACCCAGTACTTC.

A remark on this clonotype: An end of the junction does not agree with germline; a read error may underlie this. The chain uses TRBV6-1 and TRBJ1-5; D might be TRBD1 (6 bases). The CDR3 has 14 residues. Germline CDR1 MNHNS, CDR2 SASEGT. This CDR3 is CVSTTWGRNQPQHF. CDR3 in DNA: TGTGTCAGCACTACGTGGGGGCGCAATCAGCCCCAGCATTTT.

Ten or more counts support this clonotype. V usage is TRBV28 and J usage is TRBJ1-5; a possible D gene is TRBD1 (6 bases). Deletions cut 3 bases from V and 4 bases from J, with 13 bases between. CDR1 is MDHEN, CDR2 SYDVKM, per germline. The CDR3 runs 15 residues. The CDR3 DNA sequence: TGTGCCAGCAGTTTCTTACAGGGTTGGAATCAGCCCCAGCATTTT. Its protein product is CASSFLQGWNQPQHF.

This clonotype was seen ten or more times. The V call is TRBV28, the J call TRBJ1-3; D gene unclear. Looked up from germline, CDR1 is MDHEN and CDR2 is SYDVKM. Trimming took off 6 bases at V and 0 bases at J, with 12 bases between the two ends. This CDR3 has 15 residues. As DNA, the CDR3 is TGTGCCAGCAGCCAAGGACCGAGCTCTGGAAACACCATATATTTT. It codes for CASSQGPSSGNTIYF.

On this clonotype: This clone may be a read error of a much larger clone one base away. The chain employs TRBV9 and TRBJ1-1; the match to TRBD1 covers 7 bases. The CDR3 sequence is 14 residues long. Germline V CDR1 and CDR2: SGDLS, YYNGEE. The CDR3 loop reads CAISPEPQGPEAFF. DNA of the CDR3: TGTGCCATCAGCCCGGAACCACAGGGGCCCGAAGCTTTCTTT.

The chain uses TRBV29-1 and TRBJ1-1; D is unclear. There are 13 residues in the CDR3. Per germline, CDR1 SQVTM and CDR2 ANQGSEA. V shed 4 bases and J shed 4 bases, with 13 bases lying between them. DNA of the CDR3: TGCAGCGTTGTCCGCCAGGAAACCACTGAAGCTTTCTTT. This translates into CSVVRQETTEAFF.

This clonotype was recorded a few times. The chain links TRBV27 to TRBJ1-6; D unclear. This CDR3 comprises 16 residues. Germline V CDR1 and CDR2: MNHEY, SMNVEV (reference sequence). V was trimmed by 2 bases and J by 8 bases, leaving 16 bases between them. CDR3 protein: CASSLRAGVSYSPLHF. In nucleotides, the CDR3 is TGTGCCAGCAGTTTAAGGGCCGGGGTTTCCTATTCACCCCTCCACTTT.